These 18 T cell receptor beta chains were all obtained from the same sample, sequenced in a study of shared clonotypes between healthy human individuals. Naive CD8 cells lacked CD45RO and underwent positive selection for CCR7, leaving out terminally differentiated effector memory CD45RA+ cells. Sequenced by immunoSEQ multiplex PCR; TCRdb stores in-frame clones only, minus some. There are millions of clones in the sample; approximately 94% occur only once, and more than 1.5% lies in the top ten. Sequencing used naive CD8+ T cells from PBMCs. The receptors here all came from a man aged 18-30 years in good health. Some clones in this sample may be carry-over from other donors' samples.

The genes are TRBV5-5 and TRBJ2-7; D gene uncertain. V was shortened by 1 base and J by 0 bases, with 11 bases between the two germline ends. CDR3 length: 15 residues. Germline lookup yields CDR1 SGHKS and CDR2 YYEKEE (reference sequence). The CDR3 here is CASSLLGRNSYEQYF. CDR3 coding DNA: TGTGCCAGCAGCTTGTTAGGGCGGAACTCCTACGAGCAGTACTTC. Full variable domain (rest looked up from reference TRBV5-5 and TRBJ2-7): DAGVTQSPTHLIKTRGQQVTLRCSPISGHKSVSWYQQVLGQGPQFIFQYYEKEERGRGNFPDRFSARQFPNYSSELNVNALLLGDSALYLCASSLLGRNSYEQYFGPGTRLTVT.

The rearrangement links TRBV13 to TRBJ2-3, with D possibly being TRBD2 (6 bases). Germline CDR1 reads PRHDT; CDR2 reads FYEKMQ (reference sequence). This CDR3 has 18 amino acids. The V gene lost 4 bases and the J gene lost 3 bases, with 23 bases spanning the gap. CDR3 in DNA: TGTGCCAGCAGCTCGTTATTGGATTCGGGGGAAGTAACAGATACGCAGTATTTT. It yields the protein CASSSLLDSGEVTDTQYF.

The DNA for the CDR3 is TGTGCCTGGAGTTTTCGACAGGGCCAGCTTGAAGCTTTCTTT. Amino acid sequence: CAWSFRQGQLEAFF. The V and J genes are TRBV30 and TRBJ1-1; 7 positions match TRBD1. Looked up from germline, CDR1 is GTSNPN and CDR2 is SVGIG (reference sequence). V shed 2 bases, J shed 7 bases, and the junction held 10 bases outside the gene matches. The CDR3 is 14 amino acids.

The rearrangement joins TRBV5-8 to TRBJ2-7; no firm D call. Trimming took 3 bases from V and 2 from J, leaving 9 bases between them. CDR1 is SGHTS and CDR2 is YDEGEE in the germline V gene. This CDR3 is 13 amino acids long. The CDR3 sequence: CASSSPWAYEQYF. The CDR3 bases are TGTGCCAGCAGCTCTCCCTGGGCCTACGAGCAGTACTTC.

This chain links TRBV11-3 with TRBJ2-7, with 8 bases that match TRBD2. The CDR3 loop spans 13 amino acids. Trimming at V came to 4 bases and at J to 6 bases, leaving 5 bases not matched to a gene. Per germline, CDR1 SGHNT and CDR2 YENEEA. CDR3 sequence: CASSSNRGGEQYF. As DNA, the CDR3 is TGTGCCAGCAGCTCGAACCGGGGGGGCGAGCAGTACTTC.

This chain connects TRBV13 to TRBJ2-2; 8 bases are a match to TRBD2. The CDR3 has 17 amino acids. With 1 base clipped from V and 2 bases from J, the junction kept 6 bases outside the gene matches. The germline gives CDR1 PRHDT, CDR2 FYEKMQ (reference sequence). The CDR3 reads CASSLEASGRNTGELFF. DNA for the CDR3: TGTGCCAGCAGCTTAGAGGCGAGCGGGAGAAACACCGGGGAGCTGTTTTTT.

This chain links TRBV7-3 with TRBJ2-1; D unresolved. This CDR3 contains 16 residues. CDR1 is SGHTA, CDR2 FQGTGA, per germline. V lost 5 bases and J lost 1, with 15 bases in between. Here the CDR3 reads CASSPNPSISYNEQFF. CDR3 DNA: TGTGCCAGCAGCCCGAATCCTAGTATTTCCTACAATGAGCAGTTCTTC. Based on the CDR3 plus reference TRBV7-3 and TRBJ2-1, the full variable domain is GAGVSQTPSNKVTEKGKYVELRCDPISGHTALYWYRQSLGQGPEFLIYFQGTGAADDSGLPNDRFFAVRPEGSVSTLKIQRTERGDSAVYLCASSPNPSISYNEQFFGPGTRLTVL.

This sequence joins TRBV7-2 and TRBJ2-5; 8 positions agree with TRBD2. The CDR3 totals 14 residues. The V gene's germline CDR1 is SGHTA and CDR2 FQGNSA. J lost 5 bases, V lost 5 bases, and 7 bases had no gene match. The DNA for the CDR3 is TGTGCCAGCAGCCGCCAAGCGGGAGTGGAGACCCAGTACTTC. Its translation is CASSRQAGVETQYF.

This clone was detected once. This CDR3 reads CASSMVGREQYF. The CDR3 DNA follows: TGTGCCAGTAGTATGGTGGGCCGCGAGCAGTACTTC. The chain joins TRBV19 to TRBJ2-7; D uncertain. CDR3 length: 12 residues. In germline, CDR1 is LNHDA, CDR2 SQIVND (reference sequence). V gave up 3 bases and J gave up 6 bases, with 9 bases separating them.

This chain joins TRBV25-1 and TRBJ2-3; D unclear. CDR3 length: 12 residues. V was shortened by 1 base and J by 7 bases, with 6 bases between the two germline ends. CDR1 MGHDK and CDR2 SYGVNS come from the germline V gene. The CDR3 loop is CASSELGNTQYF. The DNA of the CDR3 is TGTGCCAGCAGTGAATTGGGAAATACGCAGTATTTT. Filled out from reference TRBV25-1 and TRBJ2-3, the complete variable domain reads EADIYQTPRYLVIGTGKKITLECSQTMGHDKMYWYQQDPGMELHLIHYSYGVNSTEKGDLSSESTVSRIRTEHFPLTLESARPSHTSQYLCASSELGNTQYFGPGTRLTVL.

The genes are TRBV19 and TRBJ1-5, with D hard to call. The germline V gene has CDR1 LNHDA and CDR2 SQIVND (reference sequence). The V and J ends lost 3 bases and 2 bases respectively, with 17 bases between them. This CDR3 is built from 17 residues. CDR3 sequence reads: CASSMAWTGHGNQPQHF. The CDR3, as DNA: TGTGCCAGTAGTATGGCCTGGACGGGCCATGGCAATCAGCCCCAGCATTTT.

The CDR3 DNA is TGTGCCAGCAGCTTAGGGACCGGGACAGGAAACGAGCAGTACTTC. This codes for CASSLGTGTGNEQYF. The J gene is TRBJ2-7, the V gene TRBV13; 8 nucleotides agree with TRBD1. The junction had 6 bases not matched to a gene; V was cut back by 0 bases and J by 5 bases. This CDR3 region has 15 residues. The germline V gene encodes CDR1 PRHDT and CDR2 FYEKMQ (reference sequence).

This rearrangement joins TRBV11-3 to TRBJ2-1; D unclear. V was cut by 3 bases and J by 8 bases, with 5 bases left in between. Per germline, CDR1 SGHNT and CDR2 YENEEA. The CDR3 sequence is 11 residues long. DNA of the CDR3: TGTGCCAGCAGCTTCGGCGATGAGCAGTTCTTC. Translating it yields CASSFGDEQFF.

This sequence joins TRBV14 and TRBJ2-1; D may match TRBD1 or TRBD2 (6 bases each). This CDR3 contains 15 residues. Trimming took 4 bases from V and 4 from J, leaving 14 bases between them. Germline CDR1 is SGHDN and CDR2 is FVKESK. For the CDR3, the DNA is TGTGCCAGCAGCCCGCTGCAGGGGACTTACAATGAGCAGTTCTTC. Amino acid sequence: CASSPLQGTYNEQFF.

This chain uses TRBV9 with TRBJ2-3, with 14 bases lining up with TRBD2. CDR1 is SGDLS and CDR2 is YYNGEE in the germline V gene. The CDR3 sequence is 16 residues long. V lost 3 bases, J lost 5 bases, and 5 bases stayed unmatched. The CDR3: CASSEGTSGSRDTQYF. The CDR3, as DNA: TGTGCCAGCAGCGAGGGGACTAGCGGGAGTAGAGATACGCAGTATTTT.

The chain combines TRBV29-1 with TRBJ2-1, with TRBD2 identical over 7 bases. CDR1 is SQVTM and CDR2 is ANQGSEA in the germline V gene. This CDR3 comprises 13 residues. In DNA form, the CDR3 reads TGCAGTGGTACTAGCGCCGACTACAATGAGCAGTTCTTC. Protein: CSGTSADYNEQFF.

The CDR3 nucleotides read TGTGCCAGCAGCCAACCCGGGACCCACTATGGCTACACCTTC. Its protein is CASSQPGTHYGYTF. This chain uses TRBV2 with TRBJ1-2; D might be TRBD1 (5 bases). Germline assignment: CDR1 SNHLY and CDR2 FYNNEI. The CDR3 totals 14 residues. The V and J ends lost 6 bases and 3 bases respectively, with 14 bases between them.

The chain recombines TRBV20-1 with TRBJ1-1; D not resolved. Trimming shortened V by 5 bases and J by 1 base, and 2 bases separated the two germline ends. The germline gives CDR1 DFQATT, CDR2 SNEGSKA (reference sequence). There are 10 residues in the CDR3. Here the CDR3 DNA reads TGCAGTGCTTCGAACACTGAAGCTTTCTTT. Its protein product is CSASNTEAFF.